This T cell receptor (beta chain) stems from a study of neoadjuvant anti-PD-1 for oral cavity cancer. The time point denotes: after neoadjuvant nivolumab, at surgical resection. This clone was detected once. CDR1 is KGHSH and CDR2 is LQKENI in the germline V gene. V shed 6 bases and J 14 bases; nucleotides not matched to a gene: 11. This CDR3 spans 12 amino acids. Sequencing was performed with immunoSEQ multiplex PCR; in TCRdb, only in-frame clones are kept and a portion is missing. The profile shows more than 7,000 clones, around two thirds of them singletons. The sequence was obtained from a person aged 35-79 years with oral cavity squamous cell carcinoma. This material consisted of PBMCs, taken after nivolumab (anti-PD-1) treatment. V gene TRBV18 combines with J gene TRBJ2-5, with TRBD1 identical over 8 bases. This CDR3 reads CASSPTVGTGYF. Here the CDR3 DNA reads TGTGCCAGCTCCCCCACAGTTGGGACAGGCTACTTC.